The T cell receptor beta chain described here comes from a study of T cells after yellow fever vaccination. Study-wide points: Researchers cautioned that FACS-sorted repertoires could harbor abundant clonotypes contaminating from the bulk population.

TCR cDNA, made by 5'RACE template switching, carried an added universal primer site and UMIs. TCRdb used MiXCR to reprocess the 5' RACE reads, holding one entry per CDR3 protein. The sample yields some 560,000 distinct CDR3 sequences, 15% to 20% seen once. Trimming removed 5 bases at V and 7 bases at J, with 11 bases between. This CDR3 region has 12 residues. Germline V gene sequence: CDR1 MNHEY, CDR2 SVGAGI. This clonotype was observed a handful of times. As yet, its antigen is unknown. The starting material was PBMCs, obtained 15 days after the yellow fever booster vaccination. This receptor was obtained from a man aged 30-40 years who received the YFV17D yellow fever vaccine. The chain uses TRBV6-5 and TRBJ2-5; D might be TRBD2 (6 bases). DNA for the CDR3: TGTGCCAGCAGTATGACCGGGGGGACCCAGTACTTC. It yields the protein CASSMTGGTQYF.